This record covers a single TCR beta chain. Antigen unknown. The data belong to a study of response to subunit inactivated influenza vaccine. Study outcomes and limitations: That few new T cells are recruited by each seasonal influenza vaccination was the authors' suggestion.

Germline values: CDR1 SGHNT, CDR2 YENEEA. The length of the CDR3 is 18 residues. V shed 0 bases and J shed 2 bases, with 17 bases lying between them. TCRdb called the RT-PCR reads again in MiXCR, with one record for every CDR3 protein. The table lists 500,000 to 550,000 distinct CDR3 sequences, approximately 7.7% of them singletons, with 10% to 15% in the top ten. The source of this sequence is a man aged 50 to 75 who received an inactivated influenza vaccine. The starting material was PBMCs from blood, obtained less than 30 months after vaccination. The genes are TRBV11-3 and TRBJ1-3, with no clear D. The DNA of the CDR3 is TGTGCCAGCAGCTTAGAGAGGAAGGGTCCAAAAACTGGAAACACCATATATTTT. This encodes CASSLERKGPKTGNTIYF.